These T cell receptor beta chains were read from a single sample in a study of blood T cell repertoires in COVID-19. The assay was immunoSEQ multiplex PCR, and TCRdb's table has in-frame clones only and misses some. The sample contains 150,000 to 250,000 clones, approximately 84% of which appear only once. The sample consisted of PBMCs or T cells enriched from blood (not recorded which). These receptor sequences come from a man between 35 and 55 years old who had recovered from COVID-19. The CDR3 runs from the conserved cysteine through the conserved F or W. The order of the fields is V gene, clone size, J gene, D gene, CDR3 protein, CDR3 DNA. A D gene is named only where the DNA matches it firmly. Only some rows state a clone size, as once, few, many or a class for expanded clones.

v_gene: TRBV5-1
abundance: -
j_gene: TRBJ2-2
d_gene: TRBD2
CDR3aa: CASSFKSGGHTGELFF
CDR3nt: TGCGCCAGCAGCTTTAAAAGCGGGGGACACACCGGGGAGCTGTTTTTT

v_gene: TRBV6-6
abundance: few
j_gene: TRBJ1-1
d_gene: TRBD1
CDR3aa: CASSTYDRGMFFRAFF
CDR3nt: TGTGCCAGCAGTACTTACGACAGGGGAATGTTTTTTCGGGCTTTCTTT

v_gene: TRBV4-3
abundance: -
j_gene: TRBJ2-1
d_gene: -
CDR3aa: CASSQDNRAEQFF
CDR3nt: TGCGCCAGCAGCCAAGATAACAGGGCTGAGCAGTTCTTC

v_gene: TRBV27
abundance: -
j_gene: TRBJ2-7
d_gene: TRBD1
CDR3aa: CASRHRDRGNEQYF
CDR3nt: TGTGCCAGCAGACACCGGGACAGGGGTAACGAGCAGTACTTC

v_gene: TRBV9
abundance: -
j_gene: TRBJ1-1
d_gene: -
CDR3aa: CASSLSHSRGSNTEAFF
CDR3nt: TGTGCCAGCAGCTTAAGCCACAGTCGGGGGAGCAACACTGAAGCTTTCTTT

v_gene: TRBV30
abundance: -
j_gene: TRBJ1-2
d_gene: TRBD1
CDR3aa: CAYDRGTNYGYTF
CDR3nt: TGTGCCTACGACAGGGGAACTAACTATGGCTACACCTTC

v_gene: TRBV28
abundance: few
j_gene: TRBJ1-5
d_gene: -
CDR3aa: CASSLGQGTNQPQHF
CDR3nt: TGTGCCAGCAGTTTAGGTCAGGGAACAAATCAGCCCCAGCATTTT

v_gene: TRBV5-5
abundance: -
j_gene: TRBJ1-4
d_gene: TRBD1
CDR3aa: CASSSDPTGSGVNEKLFF
CDR3nt: TGTGCCAGCAGCTCCGACCCGACAGGGAGTGGGGTTAATGAAAAACTGTTTTTT

v_gene: TRBV4-1
abundance: -
j_gene: TRBJ1-2
d_gene: TRBD1
CDR3aa: CASSQDPGGNYGYTF
CDR3nt: TGCGCCAGCAGCCAAGATCCAGGGGGCAACTATGGCTACACCTTC

v_gene: TRBV7-2
abundance: -
j_gene: TRBJ2-3
d_gene: -
CDR3aa: CASSLQGGGGADTQYF
CDR3nt: TGTGCCAGCAGCTTACAAGGCGGGGGCGGTGCAGATACGCAGTATTTT

v_gene: TRBV18
abundance: -
j_gene: TRBJ1-5
d_gene: TRBD1
CDR3aa: CASSPGQGWGQPQHF
CDR3nt: TGTGCCAGCTCACCAGGACAGGGTTGGGGTCAGCCCCAGCATTTT

v_gene: TRBV9
abundance: -
j_gene: TRBJ2-1
d_gene: -
CDR3aa: CASSVASPGEQFF
CDR3nt: TGTGCCAGCAGCGTAGCGAGCCCAGGTGAGCAGTTCTTC

v_gene: TRBV6-1
abundance: -
j_gene: TRBJ2-1
d_gene: -
CDR3aa: CASSVLMGGSSYNEQFF
CDR3nt: TGTGCCAGCAGTGTCCTCATGGGTGGGAGCTCCTACAATGAGCAGTTCTTC

v_gene: TRBV28
abundance: -
j_gene: TRBJ1-2
d_gene: -
CDR3aa: CASSLRAGYTF
CDR3nt: TGTGCCAGCAGTTTACGAGCTGGCTACACCTTC

v_gene: TRBV5-1
abundance: -
j_gene: TRBJ1-2
d_gene: TRBD1
CDR3aa: CASSSTGDSGYTF
CDR3nt: TGCGCCAGCAGCTCGACAGGGGATAGTGGCTACACCTTC

v_gene: TRBV21-1
abundance: -
j_gene: TRBJ1-3
d_gene: -
CDR3aa: CASSTYRGCSGNTIYF
CDR3nt: TGTGCCAGCAGCACGTACCGGGGGTGCTCTGGAAACACCATATATTTT